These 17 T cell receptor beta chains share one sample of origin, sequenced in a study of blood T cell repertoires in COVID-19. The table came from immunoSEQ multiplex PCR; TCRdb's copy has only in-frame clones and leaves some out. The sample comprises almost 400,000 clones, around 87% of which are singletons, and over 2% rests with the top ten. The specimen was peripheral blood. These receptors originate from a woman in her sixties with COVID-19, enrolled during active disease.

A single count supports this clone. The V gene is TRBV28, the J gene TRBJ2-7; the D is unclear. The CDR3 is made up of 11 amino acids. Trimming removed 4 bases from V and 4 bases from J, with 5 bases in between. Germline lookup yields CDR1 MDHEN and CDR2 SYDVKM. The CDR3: CASSSHYEQYF. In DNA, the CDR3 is TGTGCCAGCAGTTCCCATTACGAGCAGTACTTC.

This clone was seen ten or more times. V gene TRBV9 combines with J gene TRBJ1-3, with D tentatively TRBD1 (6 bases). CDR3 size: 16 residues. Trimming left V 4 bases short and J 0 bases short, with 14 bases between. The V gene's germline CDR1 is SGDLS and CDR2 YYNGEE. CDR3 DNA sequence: TGTGCCAGCAGCCCCCGGGGGGCCAGCTCTGGAAACACCATATATTTT. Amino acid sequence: CASSPRGASSGNTIYF.

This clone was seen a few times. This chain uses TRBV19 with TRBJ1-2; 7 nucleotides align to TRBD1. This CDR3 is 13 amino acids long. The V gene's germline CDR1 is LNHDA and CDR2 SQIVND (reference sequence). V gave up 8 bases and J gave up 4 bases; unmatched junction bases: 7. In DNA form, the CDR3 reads TGTGCCAGTGGGGACAGCGGGCTCTATGGCTACACCTTC. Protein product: CASGDSGLYGYTF.

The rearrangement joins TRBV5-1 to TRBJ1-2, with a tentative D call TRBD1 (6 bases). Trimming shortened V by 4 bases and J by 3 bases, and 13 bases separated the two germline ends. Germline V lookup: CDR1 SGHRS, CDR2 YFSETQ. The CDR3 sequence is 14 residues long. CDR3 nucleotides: TGCGCCAGCAGCCCGAGGGGGGGCGACTATGGCTACACCTTC. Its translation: CASSPRGGDYGYTF.

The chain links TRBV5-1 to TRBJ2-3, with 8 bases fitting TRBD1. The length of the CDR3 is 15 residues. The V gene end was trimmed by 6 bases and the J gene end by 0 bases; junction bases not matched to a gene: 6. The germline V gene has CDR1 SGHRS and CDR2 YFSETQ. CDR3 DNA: TGCGCCAGCAAGCGGACAGGGACTAGCACAGATACGCAGTATTTT. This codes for CASKRTGTSTDTQYF. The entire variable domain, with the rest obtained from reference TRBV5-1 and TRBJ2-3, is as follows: KAGVTQTPRYLIKTRGQQVTLSCSPISGHRSVSWYQQTPGQGLQFLFEYFSETQRNKGNFPGRFSGRQFSNSRSEMNVSTLELGDSALYLCASKRTGTSTDTQYFGPGTRLTVL.

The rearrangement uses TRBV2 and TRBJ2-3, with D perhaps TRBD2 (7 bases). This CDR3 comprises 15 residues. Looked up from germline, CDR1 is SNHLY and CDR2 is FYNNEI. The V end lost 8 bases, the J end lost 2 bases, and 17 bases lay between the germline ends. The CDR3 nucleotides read TGTGCCAGCGGGTTTCGGGGGGCCCCCACAGATACGCAGTATTTT. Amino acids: CASGFRGAPTDTQYF.

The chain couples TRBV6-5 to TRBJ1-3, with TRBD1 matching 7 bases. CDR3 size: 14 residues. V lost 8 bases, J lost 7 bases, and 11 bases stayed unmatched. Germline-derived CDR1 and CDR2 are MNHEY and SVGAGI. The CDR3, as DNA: TGTGCCAGCCGTTCCAAAGGGGGCTGGAACACCATATATTTT. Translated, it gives CASRSKGGWNTIYF.

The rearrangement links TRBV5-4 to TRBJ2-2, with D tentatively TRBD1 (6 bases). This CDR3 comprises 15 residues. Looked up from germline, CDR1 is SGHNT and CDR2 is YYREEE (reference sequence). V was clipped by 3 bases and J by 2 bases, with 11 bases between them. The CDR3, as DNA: TGTGCCAGCAGCTCCGGGACACTAAACACCGGGGAGCTGTTTTTT. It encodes CASSSGTLNTGELFF.

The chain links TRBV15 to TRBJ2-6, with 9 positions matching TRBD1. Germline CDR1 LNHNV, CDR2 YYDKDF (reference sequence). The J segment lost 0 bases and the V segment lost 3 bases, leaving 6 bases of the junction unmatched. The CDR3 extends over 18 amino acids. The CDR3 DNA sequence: TGTGCCACCAGCAGGGCTCCGGGACAGGGCTCTGGGGCCAACGTCCTGACTTTC. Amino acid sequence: CATSRAPGQGSGANVLTF.

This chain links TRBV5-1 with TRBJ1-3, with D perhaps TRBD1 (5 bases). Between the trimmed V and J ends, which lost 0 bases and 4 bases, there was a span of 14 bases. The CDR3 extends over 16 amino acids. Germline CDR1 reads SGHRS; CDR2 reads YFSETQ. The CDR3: CASSLEQEGTGNTIYF. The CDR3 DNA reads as TGCGCCAGCAGCTTGGAACAGGAGGGGACGGGAAACACCATATATTTT.

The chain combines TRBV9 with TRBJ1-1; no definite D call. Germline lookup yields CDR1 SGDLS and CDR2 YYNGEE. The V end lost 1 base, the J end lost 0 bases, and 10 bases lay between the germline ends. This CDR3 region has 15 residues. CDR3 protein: CASSVLSVMNTEAFF. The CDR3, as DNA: TGTGCCAGCAGCGTACTTAGCGTAATGAACACTGAAGCTTTCTTT.

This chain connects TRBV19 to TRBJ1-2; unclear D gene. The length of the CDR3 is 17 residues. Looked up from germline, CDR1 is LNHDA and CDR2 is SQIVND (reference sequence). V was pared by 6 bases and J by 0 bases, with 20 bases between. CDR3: CASSRGPIPTTNYGYTF. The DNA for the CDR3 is TGTGCCAGTAGCCGGGGTCCAATTCCGACGACTAACTATGGCTACACCTTC.

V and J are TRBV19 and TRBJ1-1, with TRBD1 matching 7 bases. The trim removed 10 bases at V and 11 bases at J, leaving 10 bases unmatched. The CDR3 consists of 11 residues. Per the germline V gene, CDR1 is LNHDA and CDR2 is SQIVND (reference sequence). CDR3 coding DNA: TGTGCCACCCGGGAGGGGGCGCTGGCTTTCTTT. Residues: CATREGALAFF.

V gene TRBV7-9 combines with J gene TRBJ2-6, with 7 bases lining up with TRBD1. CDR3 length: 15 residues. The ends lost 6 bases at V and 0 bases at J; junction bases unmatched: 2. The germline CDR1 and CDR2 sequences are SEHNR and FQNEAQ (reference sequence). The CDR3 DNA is TGTGCCAGCAGGCGGACAGGCTCTGGGGCCAACGTCCTGACTTTC. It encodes CASRRTGSGANVLTF.

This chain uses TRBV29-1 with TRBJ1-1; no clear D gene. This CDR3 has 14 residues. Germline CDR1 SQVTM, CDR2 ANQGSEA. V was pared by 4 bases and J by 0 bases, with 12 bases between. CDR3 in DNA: TGCAGCGTTGTTCCAGGCCGGATGAACACTGAAGCTTTCTTT. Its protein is CSVVPGRMNTEAFF.

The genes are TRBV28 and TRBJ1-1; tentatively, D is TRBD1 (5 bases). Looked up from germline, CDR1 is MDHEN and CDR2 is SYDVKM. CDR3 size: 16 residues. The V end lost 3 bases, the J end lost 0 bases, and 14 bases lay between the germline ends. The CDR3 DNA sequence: TGTGCCAGCAGTTTCCGGACAAACCTAATGAACACTGAAGCTTTCTTT. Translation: CASSFRTNLMNTEAFF. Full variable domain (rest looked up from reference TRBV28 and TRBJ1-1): DVKVTQSSRYLVKRTGEKVFLECVQDMDHENMFWYRQDPGLGLRLIYFSYDVKMKEKGDIPEGYSVSREKKERFSLILESASTNQTSMYLCASSFRTNLMNTEAFFGQGTRLTVV.

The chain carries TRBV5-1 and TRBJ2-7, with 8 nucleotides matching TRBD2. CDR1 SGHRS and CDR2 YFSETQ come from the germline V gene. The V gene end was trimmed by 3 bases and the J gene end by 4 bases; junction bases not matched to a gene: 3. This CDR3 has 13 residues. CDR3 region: CASSSGTRYEQYF. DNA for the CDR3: TGCGCCAGCAGCTCCGGGACTAGGTACGAGCAGTACTTC.